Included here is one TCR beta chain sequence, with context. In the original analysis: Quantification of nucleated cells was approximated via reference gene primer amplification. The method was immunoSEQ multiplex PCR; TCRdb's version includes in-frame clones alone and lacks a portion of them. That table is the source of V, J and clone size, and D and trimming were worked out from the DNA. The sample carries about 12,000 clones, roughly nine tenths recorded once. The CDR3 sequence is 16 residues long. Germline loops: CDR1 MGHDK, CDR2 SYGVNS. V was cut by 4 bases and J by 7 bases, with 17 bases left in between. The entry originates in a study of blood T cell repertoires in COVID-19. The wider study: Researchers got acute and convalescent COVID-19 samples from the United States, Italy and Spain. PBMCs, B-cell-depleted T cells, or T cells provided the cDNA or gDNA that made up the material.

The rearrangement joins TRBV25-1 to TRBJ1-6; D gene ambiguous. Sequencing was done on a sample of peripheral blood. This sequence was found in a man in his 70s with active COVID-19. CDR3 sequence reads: CASSGGISGINSPLHF. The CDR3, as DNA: TGTGCCAGCAGTGGAGGTATTTCGGGGATAAATTCACCCCTCCACTTT.